This T cell receptor (beta chain) appears in the sequencing data of a study of blood T cell repertoires in COVID-19 (dated by TCRdb to about 2020). With respect to the entire study: Samples from collaborators originated in the United States, Italy and Spain and spanned both the acute and convalescent phases of COVID-19. The prospective study material was composed of cDNA or gDNA derived from T cells, B-cell-depleted T cells, or PBMCs. Subjects who had been exposed to COVID-19, were actively infected with it, or had recovered from it provided the deeply sampled blood TCRbeta repertoires that made up the dataset. The repertoires were released in a freely available public database meant as a resource for research on the immune response to SARS-CoV-2. The samples were drawn from the first 160 participants of the ongoing ImmuneRACE study and from 1,254 subjects provided by 6 global collaborators. Sample metadata almost always included a de-identified subject ID, COVID-19 status, age in years and sex. Where available, HLA class I and class II types were obtained from metadata supplied by the sample provider rather than from assay-based typing.

On the study overall, not on this receptor specifically: Clinical and demographic metadata were provided uncurated, with the amount varying by source and participant.

This clone was seen a few times. Its antigen is not yet known. No qualities accompany the bases; no much larger clone lies one base away. Trimmed from V: 6 bases; trimmed from J: 9 bases; junction bases lacking a gene match: 5. From the germline V gene (reference sequence), CDR1 is LNHDA and CDR2 is SQIVND. The CDR3 numbers 12 residues from cysteine through phenylalanine. Of all the DNA, just the CDR3 is kept, 36 bases in frame from base 1. TCRbeta CDR3 regions were amplified from genomic DNA by means of the immunoSEQ Assay, a bias-controlled multiplex PCR. For the original study's pipeline: Nucleated cell counts per sample were estimated from amplification of reference gene primers within the assay. To quantify the absolute abundance of each unique TCRbeta CDR3 rearrangement, sequence reads were collapsed and filtered. For each sample, productive Simpson clonality was calculated as the square root of Simpson's diversity index over productive rearrangements. TCRdb stores this immuneACCESS table with in-frame sequences only. Part of the clones is absent; in the studies checked, under half of the shortfall reflects unresolved V genes, and no reason is known for the rest. The D gene and trimming were derived from the DNA, and the V and J assignments and clone size from that table. Across this sample there are about 110,000 clones, with about three quarters seen only once. Clones ranked in the top ten supply roughly 4.7% of the sample.

Whole blood was collected in K2EDTA tubes by collaborating institutions according to the institutions' own protocols. For TCRbeta analysis, collaborator samples were shipped as frozen whole blood, as isolated PBMCs, or as DNA extracted from either sample type. Sequencing input: peripheral blood. The chain is assembled from TRBV19 and TRBJ1-1, with 9 bases aligning to TRBD1. The source is a human donor in a cohort sampled during active or convalescent COVID-19. Read as DNA, the sequence is TGTGCCAGTAGCACAGGGGGCGATAAAGCTTTCTTT. This is translated as CASSTGGDKAFF.